What follows are 20 T cell receptor beta chains derived from one specimen sequenced in a study of long-term antiretroviral therapy in people with HIV. Run at survey level, the immunoSEQ assay was version v3.0. Repertoires were generated with immunoSEQ multiplex PCR, while TCRdb's copy carries only in-frame clones and drops some. Of about 21,000 clones in the sample, 82% were seen once. The material sequenced was unsorted PBMCs, taken at the start of antiretroviral therapy. Every receptor here comes from a man in his fifties with HIV.

V gene TRBV2 combines with J gene TRBJ2-7; no clear D. Germline CDR1 reads SNHLY; CDR2 reads FYNNEI. CDR3 length: 13 amino acids. The V end lost 8 bases, the J end lost 1 base, and 12 bases lay between the germline ends. In DNA form, the CDR3 reads TGTGCCAGCGGGTGGGCAGAGTCCTACGAGCAGTACTTC. Its translation: CASGWAESYEQYF.

V usage is TRBV6-1 and J usage is TRBJ1-5, with 9 bases identical to TRBD1. Germline assignment: CDR1 MNHNS and CDR2 SASEGT. The CDR3 spans 15 residues. V trimming: 5 bases; J trimming: 7 bases; junction bases outside the gene matches: 9. The CDR3 sequence: CASSSTTGGGQPQHF. The CDR3 bases are TGTGCCAGCAGTTCTACGACAGGGGGAGGACAGCCCCAGCATTTT.

The chain has TRBV5-1 and TRBJ2-2, with TRBD2 identical over 10 bases. The ends lost 4 bases at V and 4 bases at J; junction bases unmatched: 1. The CDR3 totals 14 residues. Per germline, CDR1 SGHRS and CDR2 YFSETQ. The CDR3 sequence: CASSPSGGTGELFF. CDR3 nucleotide sequence: TGCGCCAGCAGCCCTAGCGGGGGCACCGGGGAGCTGTTTTTT.

This clone was detected once. This chain joins TRBV12-5 and TRBJ2-1, with TRBD1 matching 8 bases. The germline V gene encodes CDR1 LGHNT and CDR2 FRNRAP. Trimming removed 6 bases from V and 2 bases from J; junction bases left unmatched: 9. This CDR3 is 16 amino acids long. CDR3 region: CASGRDRGEPYNEQFF. The DNA of the CDR3 is TGTGCTAGTGGACGTGACAGGGGCGAACCCTACAATGAGCAGTTCTTC.

The gene calls are TRBV27 and TRBJ1-6; D is unclear. The V end was cut by 2 bases, the J end by 0 bases, with 8 bases between. The CDR3 is 16 amino acids. Germline CDR1 reads MNHEY; CDR2 reads SMNVEV (reference sequence). The CDR3 coding sequence is TGTGCCAGCAGTTTAGCGGAGAGCTCCTATAATTCACCCCTCCACTTT. Protein product: CASSLAESSYNSPLHF.

In its sample, this clone was seen a few times. The chain couples TRBV9 to TRBJ2-2; D is ambiguous. Germline V lookup: CDR1 SGDLS, CDR2 YYNGEE. V was trimmed by 2 bases and J by 7 bases, leaving 3 bases between them. The CDR3 consists of 11 residues. CDR3 amino acids: CASSVFGELFF. Written as DNA, the CDR3 is TGTGCCAGCAGCGTTTTCGGGGAGCTGTTTTTT.

This chain joins TRBV2 and TRBJ2-1, with 7 bases fitting TRBD2. The CDR3 length is 17 residues. The ends lost 8 bases at V and 0 bases at J; junction bases unmatched: 13. Per germline, CDR1 SNHLY and CDR2 FYNNEI. CDR3 nucleotide sequence: TGTGCCAGCCTAAAGCTACTCGGGGGGAGCTCCTACAATGAGCAGTTCTTC. This encodes CASLKLLGGSSYNEQFF.

The sample holds a few counts of this clone. CDR3 sequence: CASSVNRGQPQHF. The CDR3 coding sequence is TGTGCCAGCAGTGTGAACAGGGGACAGCCCCAGCATTTT. The gene calls are TRBV6-1 and TRBJ1-5; TRBD1 aligns across 7 bases. The V gene end was trimmed by 4 bases and the J gene end by 7 bases; junction bases not matched to a gene: 4. The CDR3 consists of 13 residues. CDR1 and CDR2 from the germline V gene are MNHNS and SASEGT.

The chain links TRBV5-1 to TRBJ1-1; D possibly corresponds to TRBD1 (6 bases). V lost 2 bases and J lost 3, with 11 bases in between. Looked up from germline, CDR1 is SGHRS and CDR2 is YFSETQ. The CDR3 spans 14 residues. This chain's CDR3 is CASSLQGEDTEAFF. The DNA for the CDR3 is TGCGCCAGCAGCTTACAGGGTGAGGACACTGAAGCTTTCTTT. Filled out from reference TRBV5-1 and TRBJ1-1, the complete variable domain reads KAGVTQTPRYLIKTRGQQVTLSCSPISGHRSVSWYQQTPGQGLQFLFEYFSETQRNKGNFPGRFSGRQFSNSRSEMNVSTLELGDSALYLCASSLQGEDTEAFFGQGTRLTVV.

V usage is TRBV2 and J usage is TRBJ2-7, with TRBD2 identical over 8 bases. This CDR3 is built from 16 residues. V lost 3 bases and J lost 5; bases outside the gene matches: 12. The germline gives CDR1 SNHLY, CDR2 FYNNEI. DNA for the CDR3: TGTGCCAGCAGTGAGGATTCGGGAGGGTTTAAAAACGAGCAGTACTTC. Translation gives CASSEDSGGFKNEQYF. Variable domain in full (rest from reference TRBV2 and TRBJ2-7): EPEVTQTPSHQVTQMGQEVILRCVPISNHLYFYWYRQILGQKVEFLVSFYNNEISEKSEIFDDQFSVERPDGSNFTLKIRSTKLEDSAMYFCASSEDSGGFKNEQYFGPGTRLTVT.

The V call is TRBV19, the J call TRBJ2-7; possibly TRBD2 for D (6 bases). Germline loops: CDR1 LNHDA, CDR2 SQIVND (reference sequence). CDR3 size: 13 residues. Trimming removed 6 bases from V and 4 bases from J, with 13 bases in between. CDR3 region: CASSRGTWYEQYF. CDR3 nucleotides: TGTGCCAGTAGCCGGGGGACTTGGTACGAGCAGTACTTC.

This clone was counted between two and nine times. The chain recombines TRBV27 with TRBJ2-7; D unclear. Germline V gene data show CDR1 as MNHEY and CDR2 as SMNVEV (reference sequence). The CDR3 extends over 12 amino acids. V was trimmed by 7 bases and J by 1 base, leaving 8 bases between them. The CDR3 is CASMGGSYEQYF. Here the CDR3 DNA reads TGTGCCAGCATGGGTGGATCCTACGAGCAGTACTTC.

This chain joins TRBV4-3 and TRBJ1-5; a weak D match, TRBD1 (5 bases). The CDR3 is 16 residues long. The V end lost 1 base, the J end lost 5 bases, and 15 bases lay between the germline ends. Germline values: CDR1 LGHNA, CDR2 YSLEER. The CDR3 region is CASSQGWGVQYQPQHF. CDR3 in DNA: TGCGCCAGCAGCCAAGGGTGGGGGGTTCAGTATCAGCCCCAGCATTTT.

This clone showed up just a few times. V gene TRBV28 combines with J gene TRBJ1-3, with a weak D call TRBD1 (5 bases). This CDR3 region has 17 residues. V gave up 1 base and J gave up 3 bases, with 16 bases separating them. Germline CDR1 is MDHEN and CDR2 is SYDVKM. In nucleotides, the CDR3 is TGTGCCAGCAGTTTATTTGGGGGGGGTCAGAGTGGAAACACCATATATTTT. This translates into CASSLFGGGQSGNTIYF.

The CDR3 sequence: CASSLAFLPNEQFF. In DNA form, the CDR3 reads TGTGCCAGCAGTTTGGCCTTCCTCCCCAATGAGCAGTTCTTC. The rearrangement uses TRBV27 and TRBJ2-1; D is unresolved. From germline, CDR1 is MNHEY and CDR2 SMNVEV (reference sequence). The length of the CDR3 is 14 residues. V lost 3 bases and J 6 bases, leaving 12 bases between the germline ends.

This clone was observed a few times. This rearrangement joins TRBV27 to TRBJ2-7; weak D call: TRBD2 (5 bases). Germline lookup yields CDR1 MNHEY and CDR2 SMNVEV (reference sequence). Trimming removed 6 bases from V and 0 bases from J, with 15 bases in between. This CDR3 has 15 amino acids. The CDR3 region is CASRSIGGGSYEQYF. The DNA of the CDR3 is TGTGCCAGCAGGTCCATAGGAGGCGGCTCCTACGAGCAGTACTTC.

This clone appeared a single time. J is TRBJ2-2 and V is TRBV14; D is possibly TRBD2 (5 bases). The CDR3 consists of 17 residues. Trimming took 3 bases from V and 4 from J, leaving 18 bases between them. Germline CDR1 reads SGHDN; CDR2 reads FVKESK. DNA for the CDR3: TGTGCCAGCAGCCATTACCCGGGATACTCCGGCACCGGGGAGCTGTTTTTT. Residues: CASSHYPGYSGTGELFF.

The chain links TRBV27 to TRBJ1-5; D is undetermined. V was clipped by 3 bases and J by 2 bases, with 2 bases between them. The CDR3 has 12 residues. Germline V gives CDR1 MNHEY, CDR2 SMNVEV (reference sequence). DNA of the CDR3: TGTGCCAGCAGTTTCGGCAATCAGCCCCAGCATTTT. Protein: CASSFGNQPQHF.

The gene calls are TRBV28 and TRBJ1-2; D is unresolved. This CDR3 has 15 residues. CDR1 is MDHEN and CDR2 is SYDVKM in the germline V gene. V lost 3 bases and J 5 bases, leaving 16 bases between the germline ends. The DNA for the CDR3 is TGTGCCAGCAGTTTTATGGCCTCCGAGAAGTATGGCTACACCTTC. Protein product: CASSFMASEKYGYTF.

The chain links TRBV7-9 to TRBJ2-7; D may be TRBD1 or TRBD2 (6 bases each). Germline loops: CDR1 SEHNR, CDR2 FQNEAQ (reference sequence). The V end was cut by 5 bases, the J end by 4 bases, with 18 bases between. The CDR3 extends over 15 amino acids. The CDR3 region is CASSRRGDTAYEQYF. DNA of the CDR3: TGTGCCAGCAGCCGAAGGGGGGACACCGCGTACGAGCAGTACTTC.